The T cell receptor (beta chain) under discussion was sequenced for a study of T cell repertoires in cytomegalovirus infection. In regard to this clonotype: Antigen: not known. A read error may explain this, as a much larger clone is one base away.

TCRdb analysed the reads with MiXCR anew, one entry per CDR3 protein. The sample shows some 940,000 distinct CDR3 sequences, about 33% of them seen only once. V was clipped by 2 bases and J by 0 bases, with 26 bases between them. The CDR3 has 20 amino acids. Germline V gene lookup returns CDR1 MNHEY and CDR2 SVGAGI. The sequence was obtained from a human donor in good health (CMV status not recorded). Some clones in this sample may be carry-over from other donors' samples. This chain connects TRBV6-5 to TRBJ2-7, with D perhaps TRBD1 (6 bases). The input for sequencing was cultured CD8+ T cells from PBMCs, taken from culture after CMV antigen stimulation. CDR3 DNA sequence: TGTGCCAGCAGTTACCTACGAAGGGCTTCTCGGGACAATAGCTCCTACGAGCAGTACTTC. Protein: CASSYLRRASRDNSSYEQYF.